This T cell receptor (beta chain) was captured in a study of metastatic and nonmetastatic thyroid tumors. Study details: Both malignant and benign thyroid patients supplied peripheral blood and tumor or nodule tissue samples, across which the repertoires of these patients were then compared.

Per the study methods: CDR3 was compared across clinicopathological groups, and the resulting differences were used to build a distant-metastasis classifier for papillary thyroid cancer. TCRdb re-clonotyped the PCR reads via MiXCR. These V and J calls rely on TCRdb rather than the paper's analysis. The table includes some 28,000 clones, 20% to 25% detected once. Thyroid surgery was performed in patients who had received no treatment beforehand. The germline V and J ends were trimmed by 2 bases and 8 bases, with 9 bases remaining between them. The V gene's germline CDR1 is MNHNS and CDR2 SASEGT. This CDR3 is built from 12 residues. By sample share, this clone is medium-sized.

The V call is TRBV6-1, the J call TRBJ1-1; D gene ambiguous. Sequencing used blood. The sequence was obtained from a female donor with papillary thyroid cancer or a benign thyroid nodule (not recorded which). Some clones in this sample may be carry-over from other donors' samples. CDR3 sequence: CASSETQEEAFF. CDR3 DNA sequence: TGTGCCAGCAGTGAAACGCAGGAGGAAGCTTTCTTT.